One sample yielded the 31 T cell receptor beta chains listed below, sequenced in a study of cytomegalovirus exposure and HLA in healthy donors. Clones were read by immunoSEQ multiplex PCR, and TCRdb kept only the in-frame ones, dropping some. The sample yields about 130,000 clones, approximately 94% seen once. Sequencing input: PBMCs. The receptors stem from a man between 18 and 29 years old in good health and CMV-seronegative.

The genes are TRBV5-6 and TRBJ2-3; possible D gene TRBD1, 6 bases. This CDR3 has 11 residues. V gave up 4 bases and J gave up 15 bases, with 15 bases separating them. Germline CDR1 SGHDT, CDR2 YYEEEE. The CDR3 here is CASSRDLGQYF. The CDR3 coding sequence is TGTGCCAGCAGCAGAGATCTGGGACAATATTTT. Looking up the rest from reference TRBV5-6 and TRBJ2-3 gives the full variable domain: DAGVTQSPTHLIKTRGQQVTLRCSPKSGHDTVSWYQQALGQGPQFIFQYYEEEERQRGNFPDRFSGHQFPNYSSELNVNALLLGDSALYLCASSRDLGQYFGPGTRLTVL.

The rearrangement uses TRBV4-2 and TRBJ2-7; 8 bases match TRBD2. The germline V gene has CDR1 LGHNA and CDR2 YNFKEQ. CDR3 length: 13 residues. V dropped 4 bases and J dropped 7; count of bases not matched to a gene: 6. The CDR3 DNA is TGTGCCAGCAGCCCGACTAGCGCGAATGAGCAGTACTTC. This translates into CASSPTSANEQYF.

This clone was seen only a few times. The chain has TRBV9 and TRBJ2-2; 7 bases line up with TRBD1. The CDR3 covers 13 residues. From germline, CDR1 is SGDLS and CDR2 YYNGEE. The ends lost 5 bases at V and 7 bases at J; junction bases unmatched: 5. CDR3 loop: CASSLTGSGELFF. The CDR3 nucleotides are TGTGCCAGCAGTCTGACAGGGAGCGGGGAGCTGTTTTTT. The full variable domain, in which reference TRBV9 and TRBJ2-2 provide the parts outside the CDR3, is DSGVTQTPKHLITATGQRVTLRCSPRSGDLSVYWYQQSLDQGLQFLIQYYNGEERAKGNILERFSAQQFPDLHSELNLSSLELGDSALYFCASSLTGSGELFFGEGSRLTVL.

V gene TRBV19 combines with J gene TRBJ2-1; 13 nucleotides match TRBD2. The CDR3 length is 18 residues. Losses at the gene ends were 7 bases for V and 7 bases for J; bases not matched to a gene: 16. From germline, CDR1 is LNHDA and CDR2 SQIVND (reference sequence). The CDR3: CASTNPTSGRLNVNEQFF. The DNA of the CDR3 is TGTGCCAGTACCAATCCGACTAGCGGGAGGTTGAATGTGAATGAGCAGTTCTTC.

Regarding this clone: One end of the junction does not line up with germline, which may come from a read error. The rearrangement joins TRBV27 to TRBJ1-1; D is unclear. Germline loops: CDR1 MNHEY, CDR2 SMNVEV (reference sequence). CDR3 length equals 13 residues. The CDR3 DNA reads as TGTGCCAGCAAAGATCGGGTGAACATTGAAGCTTTCTTT. Translated, it gives CASKDRVNIEAFF.

V and J are TRBV30 and TRBJ2-7; tentatively, D is TRBD1 (6 bases). Germline lookup yields CDR1 GTSNPN and CDR2 SVGIG (reference sequence). The V end lost 0 bases, the J end lost 5 bases, and 11 bases lay between the germline ends. The CDR3 has 13 amino acids. The CDR3 spells CAWSVQGDDEQYF. The DNA for the CDR3 is TGTGCCTGGAGTGTACAGGGTGACGACGAGCAGTACTTC.

The CDR3 nucleotides are TGTGCCAGCAACCAGGATCGGGGCTACACCTTC. Amino acids: CASNQDRGYTF. The V gene is TRBV28, the J gene TRBJ1-2; no reliable D call. Germline CDR1 and CDR2: MDHEN and SYDVKM. Trimming pared 7 bases from V and 8 bases from J, leaving 11 bases between. The CDR3 runs to 11 residues.

The chain carries TRBV5-1 and TRBJ1-3; tentative D call: TRBD1 (5 bases). The CDR3 extends over 15 amino acids. Germline V gives CDR1 SGHRS, CDR2 YFSETQ. V shed 2 bases and J shed 0 bases, with 9 bases lying between them. The CDR3 bases are TGCGCCAGCAGCTTCTTAGGGGCCTCTGGAAACACCATATATTTT. This codes for CASSFLGASGNTIYF.

This chain connects TRBV5-6 to TRBJ2-1; D not resolved. The CDR3 has 14 amino acids. The germline V and J ends were trimmed by 3 bases and 8 bases, with 15 bases remaining between them. Germline CDR1 is SGHDT and CDR2 is YYEEEE. The CDR3 protein is CASSWRDSRYEQFF. The CDR3 coding sequence is TGTGCCAGCAGCTGGAGAGATAGCCGCTATGAGCAGTTCTTC.

The rearrangement links TRBV18 to TRBJ1-5; 8 bases align to TRBD1. The germline gives CDR1 KGHSH, CDR2 LQKENI. Germline trimming cut 3 bases from V and 5 bases from J; bases unmatched to any gene: 15. This CDR3 region has 18 residues. For the CDR3, the DNA is TGTGCCAGCTCACCTCGGGACAGGTACCAGGGAAACGATCAGCCCCAGCATTTT. Its protein is CASSPRDRYQGNDQPQHF.

The V gene is TRBV28, the J gene TRBJ2-7, with TRBD2 identical over 10 bases. In germline, CDR1 is MDHEN, CDR2 SYDVKM. The length of the CDR3 is 14 residues. Trimming removed 8 bases from V and 5 bases from J; junction bases left unmatched: 9. CDR3 sequence (DNA): TGTGCCAGCTTGGACCGACTAGCGGGCGACGAGCAGTACTTC. Amino acid sequence: CASLDRLAGDEQYF.

This rearrangement joins TRBV7-9 to TRBJ1-4, with a possible D match to TRBD1 (6 bases). Between the trimmed V and J ends, which lost 3 bases and 6 bases, there was a span of 11 bases. The CDR3 extends over 14 amino acids. Germline CDR1 is SEHNR and CDR2 is FQNEAQ (reference sequence). The CDR3 bases are TGTGCCAGCAGCTTTTGGGGGCTTGATGAAAAACTGTTTTTT. It codes for CASSFWGLDEKLFF.

This chain joins TRBV19 and TRBJ1-5; D is unresolved. Trimming took off 9 bases at V and 7 bases at J, with 25 bases between the two ends. Germline CDR1 LNHDA, CDR2 SQIVND (reference sequence). The CDR3 is 16 residues long. This CDR3 is CASKGGEVAVNQPQHF. CDR3 coding DNA: TGTGCCAGCAAAGGCGGGGAGGTGGCGGTAAACCAGCCCCAGCATTTT. The whole variable domain, filled in from reference TRBV19 and TRBJ1-5, reads DGGITQSPKYLFRKEGQNVTLSCEQNLNHDAMYWYRQDPGQGLRLIYYSQIVNDFQKGDIAEGYSVSREKKESFPLTVTSAQKNPTAFYLCASKGGEVAVNQPQHFGDGTRLSIL.

The chain joins TRBV7-8 to TRBJ1-2, with 9 bases matching TRBD1. The CDR3 contains 14 residues. Germline CDR1 and CDR2: SGHVS and FQNEAQ. V lost 5 bases and J lost 4; bases outside the gene matches: 5. CDR3 in amino acids: CASSPRTGAYGYTF. CDR3 coding DNA: TGTGCCAGCAGCCCCCGGACAGGGGCCTATGGCTACACCTTC.

V and J are TRBV5-6 and TRBJ1-1; D perhaps matches TRBD1 (6 bases). The germline V and J ends were trimmed by 3 bases and 2 bases, with 20 bases remaining between them. The V gene's germline CDR1 is SGHDT and CDR2 YYEEEE. The CDR3 length is 17 residues. The CDR3 DNA reads TGTGCCAGCAGCTGGGGACCCGTCGGGACACCTAACACTGAAGCTTTCTTT. It specifies CASSWGPVGTPNTEAFF.

The chain uses TRBV6-1 and TRBJ1-2; D is perhaps TRBD1 (6 bases). Trimming shortened V by 7 bases and J by 4 bases, and 19 bases separated the two germline ends. The CDR3 is 15 residues long. The V gene's germline CDR1 is MNHNS and CDR2 SASEGT. This chain's CDR3 is CASTPGGATGYGYTF. The CDR3 DNA reads TGTGCCAGCACCCCGGGGGGGGCGACGGGCTATGGCTACACCTTC.

Only a few counts were recorded for this clone. The chain is built from TRBV5-4 and TRBJ2-7; 9 bases are shared with TRBD1. The CDR3 covers 15 residues. V was clipped by 3 bases and J by 4 bases; unmatched bases: 8. Per the germline V gene, CDR1 is SGHNT and CDR2 is YYREEE (reference sequence). The CDR3 here is CASSYWDRVGYEQYF. Written as DNA, the CDR3 is TGTGCCAGCAGCTATTGGGACAGGGTAGGTTACGAGCAGTACTTC.

The rearrangement links TRBV10-3 to TRBJ2-3, with 12 nucleotides matching TRBD2. The CDR3 runs to 14 residues. Losses at the gene ends were 10 bases for V and 5 bases for J; bases not matched to a gene: 7. CDR1 ENHRY and CDR2 SYGVKD come from the germline V gene. In DNA, the CDR3 is TGTGCCACCATGACTAGCGGGAGCGGAGATACGCAGTATTTT. Protein sequence: CATMTSGSGDTQYF.

The rearrangement joins TRBV4-2 to TRBJ1-1; D gene uncertain. CDR1 and CDR2 from the germline V gene are LGHNA and YNFKEQ. The CDR3 has 17 residues. The V end lost 1 base, the J end lost 3 bases, and 18 bases lay between the germline ends. Written as DNA, the CDR3 is TGTGCCAGCAGCCAAGGGGCCAGGCAGTCCGCCTACACTGAAGCTTTCTTT. Translation: CASSQGARQSAYTEAFF.

The genes are TRBV7-3 and TRBJ2-1, with 10 bases aligning to TRBD2. Germline-derived CDR1 and CDR2 are SGHTA and FQGTGA. J gave up 0 bases and V 1 base, and 3 bases lay outside the gene matches. The CDR3 extends over 17 amino acids. CDR3 DNA sequence: TGTGCCAGCAGCTTAAGGACTAGCGGTTCCTCCTACAATGAGCAGTTCTTC. Translating gives CASSLRTSGSSYNEQFF. Filled out from reference TRBV7-3 and TRBJ2-1, the complete variable domain reads GAGVSQTPSNKVTEKGKYVELRCDPISGHTALYWYRQSLGQGPEFLIYFQGTGAADDSGLPNDRFFAVRPEGSVSTLKIQRTERGDSAVYLCASSLRTSGSSYNEQFFGPGTRLTVL.

This clone is a singleton in its sample. V and J are TRBV29-1 and TRBJ1-2; a possible D gene is TRBD1 (5 bases). CDR1 SQVTM and CDR2 ANQGSEA come from the germline V gene. V dropped 1 base and J dropped 5 bases, with 17 bases sitting between them. This CDR3 comprises 15 residues. CDR3 nucleotide sequence: TGCAGCGTTGAAGGGCGGGACGGGCTGACGTATGGCTACACCTTC. This translates into CSVEGRDGLTYGYTF.

The rearrangement links TRBV6-5 to TRBJ1-3, with D uncertain. Trimming shortened V by 6 bases and J by 0 bases, and 12 bases separated the two germline ends. The length of the CDR3 is 15 residues. Germline loops: CDR1 MNHEY, CDR2 SVGAGI. The CDR3 is CASSRTGVSGNTIYF. Here the CDR3 DNA reads TGTGCCAGCAGCCGGACCGGGGTCTCTGGAAACACCATATATTTT.

This rearrangement joins TRBV9 to TRBJ1-1; D might be TRBD1 (6 bases). Germline V gene lookup returns CDR1 SGDLS and CDR2 YYNGEE. CDR3 length: 14 residues. The germline V and J ends were trimmed by 5 bases and 1 base, with 12 bases remaining between them. This chain's CDR3 is CASRRDTENTEAFF. CDR3 nucleotide sequence: TGTGCCAGCAGACGGGACACCGAGAACACTGAAGCTTTCTTT.

The V gene is TRBV7-2, the J gene TRBJ1-2; TRBD1 matches 7 bases. CDR3 size: 15 residues. The V gene end was trimmed by 0 bases and the J gene end by 5 bases; junction bases not matched to a gene: 6. CDR1 and CDR2 from the germline V gene are SGHTA and FQGNSA. The CDR3 DNA reads TGTGCCAGCAGCTTAGCCCCGGGACAGCAATATGGCTACACCTTC. Amino acid sequence: CASSLAPGQQYGYTF.

This clone was picked up one time. V is TRBV28 and J is TRBJ1-2; D may be TRBD1 (6 bases). Germline V lookup: CDR1 MDHEN, CDR2 SYDVKM. V was trimmed by 3 bases and J by 0 bases, leaving 8 bases between them. The CDR3 spans 14 residues. The CDR3 coding sequence is TGTGCCAGCAGTTTGGACAGTACTAACTATGGCTACACCTTC. Amino acid sequence: CASSLDSTNYGYTF.

The genes are TRBV6-1 and TRBJ1-1; the D is unclear. Germline loops: CDR1 MNHNS, CDR2 SASEGT. This CDR3 spans 11 amino acids. Trimming took off 7 bases at V and 8 bases at J, with 11 bases between the two ends. CDR3 sequence: CASTRITEAFF. CDR3 in DNA: TGTGCCAGCACTAGAATCACGGAAGCTTTCTTT.

The chain combines TRBV4-1 with TRBJ1-1, with TRBD1 matching 12 bases. Trimming cost V 5 bases and J 5 bases; bases outside gene matches: 6. The germline CDR1 and CDR2 sequences are MGHRA and YSYEKL. CDR3 length: 15 residues. Here the CDR3 reads CASSEGQGARTEAFF. The CDR3 DNA follows: TGCGCCAGCAGCGAGGGACAGGGGGCAAGGACTGAAGCTTTCTTT.

This rearrangement joins TRBV18 to TRBJ2-7, with 15 bases matching TRBD2. V lost 2 bases and J lost 7; bases outside the gene matches: 9. The CDR3 has 17 amino acids. The germline V gene encodes CDR1 KGHSH and CDR2 LQKENI. Here the CDR3 reads CASSPVGLAGGVQEQYF. Here the CDR3 DNA reads TGTGCCAGCTCACCAGTGGGACTAGCGGGAGGCGTTCAAGAGCAGTACTTC.

Comment on this clone: Other DNA sequences in this specimen translate into the identical CDR3. The chain recombines TRBV27 with TRBJ2-7; D gene ambiguous. Per the germline V gene, CDR1 is MNHEY and CDR2 is SMNVEV (reference sequence). V lost 2 bases and J lost 1, with 6 bases in between. The CDR3 sequence is 13 residues long. The CDR3 region has the DNA TGTGCCAGCAGTTTAGGCAGATCCTACGAGCAGTACTTC. It codes for CASSLGRSYEQYF.

The gene calls are TRBV5-1 and TRBJ1-1, with unresolved D. The germline V gene encodes CDR1 SGHRS and CDR2 YFSETQ. V was cut by 0 bases and J by 2 bases, with 8 bases left in between. This CDR3 region has 14 residues. The chain's CDR3 is CASSLVSLNTEAFF. The DNA for the CDR3 is TGCGCCAGCAGCTTGGTCTCGCTAAACACTGAAGCTTTCTTT.

V usage is TRBV7-9 and J usage is TRBJ1-1; D remains unclear. This CDR3 is built from 14 residues. V lost 0 bases and J 3 bases, leaving 8 bases between the germline ends. Germline lookup yields CDR1 SEHNR and CDR2 FQNEAQ (reference sequence). The CDR3 DNA follows: TGTGCCAGCAGCTTAGCACTTTTGCACACTGAAGCTTTCTTT. As protein: CASSLALLHTEAFF.